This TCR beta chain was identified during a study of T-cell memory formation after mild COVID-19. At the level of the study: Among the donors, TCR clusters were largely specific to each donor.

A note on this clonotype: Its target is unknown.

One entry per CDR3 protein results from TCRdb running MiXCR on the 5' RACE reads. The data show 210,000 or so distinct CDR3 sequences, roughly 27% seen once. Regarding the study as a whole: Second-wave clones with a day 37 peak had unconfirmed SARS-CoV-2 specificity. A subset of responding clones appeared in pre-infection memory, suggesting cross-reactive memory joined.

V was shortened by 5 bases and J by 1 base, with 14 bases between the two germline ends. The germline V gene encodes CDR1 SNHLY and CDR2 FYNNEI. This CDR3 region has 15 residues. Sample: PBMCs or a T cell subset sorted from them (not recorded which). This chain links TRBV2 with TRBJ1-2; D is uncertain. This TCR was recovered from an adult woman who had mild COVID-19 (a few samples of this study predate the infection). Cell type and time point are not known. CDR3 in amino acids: CASSYRVEINYGYTF. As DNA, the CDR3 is TGTGCCAGCAGTTATAGGGTAGAGATTAACTATGGCTACACCTTC.